This TCR beta chain emerged from a study of identical twins. This clonotype was picked up a small number of times. In TCRdb, the 5' RACE reads were re-called with MiXCR into one record per CDR3 protein. Among about 530,000 distinct CDR3 sequences listed, about 15% were seen once. The same sample was also studied in work on yellow fever vaccine responses in identical twins.

The clonotype was recovered from a woman aged 18-35 years in good health. The sequencing sample was made of CD4+ T cells sorted from blood.

This CDR3 reads CASSLRSPNSNQPQHF. The CDR3 DNA follows: TGTGCCAGCAGTTTAAGGTCACCAAATAGCAATCAGCCCCAGCATTTT. The rearrangement uses TRBV27 and TRBJ1-5; no clear D gene. Per germline, CDR1 MNHEY and CDR2 SMNVEV (reference sequence). The CDR3 is made up of 16 amino acids. The V and J ends lost 2 bases and 0 bases respectively, with 11 bases between them.